This T cell receptor (beta chain) was sequenced for a study of blood T cells in healthy people across ages. Study at large: Template-switching capture recovered about one barcoded beta molecule per two T cells.

Donors gave around 10 milliliters of peripheral blood apiece. The authors ran a second PCR of roughly 6 to 11 cycles using a sample-barcoded 5' primer and a J-beta primer mix. The authors tagged each cDNA molecule using a template-switch adaptor with 12 random nucleotides. TCRdb used MiXCR to reprocess the 5' RACE reads, holding one entry per CDR3 protein. The data contain roughly 2 million distinct CDR3 sequences, roughly 49% of them singletons. This CDR3 comprises 13 residues. The V gene's germline CDR1 is SQVTM and CDR2 ANQGSEA. V gene TRBV29-1 combines with J gene TRBJ2-5; 9 nucleotides match TRBD1. The DNA matches TRBJ2-7 better at its end, which makes the J call doubtful. What was sequenced was blood. The clonotype originates from a woman between 35 and 50 years old in good health. CDR3 in amino acids: CSVGGTGSNEQYF. The DNA for the CDR3 is TGCAGCGTGGGGGGGACAGGGTCAAACGAGCAGTACTTC.